One sample yielded the 18 T cell receptor beta chains listed below, sequenced in a study of human T cells and chemical hapten exposure. Time point: patch test 2, 6 weeks after DPC sensitization. Treatment meaning: therapeutic diphenylcyclopropenone sensitization with weekly scalp DPC. TCRdb itself ran the RACE reads through MiXCR, one entry per CDR3 protein. The top ten clones hold less than 6.5% of a sample with hundreds of thousands of distinct CDR3 sequences, about 6% of them seen once. The material was whole blood, obtained in connection with sensitization to the hapten diphenylcyclopropenone (DPC). Source of these receptors: a woman between 18 and 30 years old with alopecia areata. Some clones in this sample may be carry-over from other donors' samples.

This clonotype occurred a few times. CDR3 sequence (DNA): TGTGCCAGCAGCTTATTCGGGGGGCAAGAGACCCAGTACTTC. Its protein is CASSLFGGQETQYF. This chain joins TRBV7-3 and TRBJ2-5, with TRBD2 matching over 7 bases. With 2 bases clipped from V and 2 bases from J, the junction kept 2 bases outside the gene matches. The CDR3 has 14 residues. Per germline, CDR1 SGHTA and CDR2 FQGTGA.

V and J are TRBV20-1 and TRBJ1-1; the D is unclear. Looked up from germline, CDR1 is DFQATT and CDR2 is SNEGSKA (reference sequence). Trimming pared 6 bases from V and 2 bases from J, leaving 19 bases between. The CDR3 totals 15 residues. Written as DNA, the CDR3 is TGCAGTGCATTTGAGTGGAGCGGGGAAAACACTGAAGCTTTCTTT. It encodes CSAFEWSGENTEAFF.

This clonotype was found many times. The chain is built from TRBV2 and TRBJ1-5, with TRBD1 identical over 9 bases. This CDR3 spans 15 amino acids. Trimming cost V 6 bases and J 7 bases; bases outside gene matches: 10. Germline lookup yields CDR1 SNHLY and CDR2 FYNNEI. The CDR3 reads CASRSPRTGEQPQHF. The CDR3 DNA follows: TGTGCCAGCAGGAGCCCCCGGACAGGGGAACAGCCCCAGCATTTT.

V and J are TRBV28 and TRBJ2-5, with 7 bases identical to TRBD1. V shed 6 bases and J 1 base; nucleotides not matched to a gene: 8. The CDR3 extends over 15 amino acids. Germline values: CDR1 MDHEN, CDR2 SYDVKM. In DNA form, the CDR3 reads TGTGCCAGCAGAAGACGGGGACAGAGCCAAGAGACCCAGTACTTC. This codes for CASRRRGQSQETQYF.

This chain joins TRBV27 and TRBJ2-2; 11 nucleotides match TRBD2. V was pared by 4 bases and J by 5 bases, with 3 bases of the junction left unmatched. The germline CDR1 and CDR2 sequences are MNHEY and SMNVEV (reference sequence). This CDR3 spans 15 amino acids. In nucleotides, the CDR3 is TGTGCCAGCAGTTGGGTAGCGGGGGGGACCGGGGAGCTGTTTTTT. It is translated as CASSWVAGGTGELFF.

This clonotype was found a few times. The chain links TRBV28 to TRBJ1-1; no firm D call. Per the germline V gene, CDR1 is MDHEN and CDR2 is SYDVKM. The V end was cut by 6 bases, the J end by 1 base, with 15 bases between. The CDR3 is 15 residues long. CDR3 DNA: TGTGCCAGCAGCCCGACCCCCCGAGGGAACACTGAAGCTTTCTTT. It translates to CASSPTPRGNTEAFF.

The V gene is TRBV2, the J gene TRBJ2-3; 7 nucleotides match TRBD2. The length of the CDR3 is 14 residues. Germline V gives CDR1 SNHLY, CDR2 FYNNEI. J gave up 2 bases and V 8 bases, and 7 bases lay outside the gene matches. Here the CDR3 DNA reads TGTGCCAGCTCGATCGGACTAGTCACAGATACGCAGTATTTT. This sequence encodes CASSIGLVTDTQYF.

This clonotype has only a few counts. The gene calls are TRBV11-2 and TRBJ2-1; no firm D call. The CDR3 sequence is 14 residues long. Trimming shortened V by 3 bases and J by 9 bases, and 15 bases separated the two germline ends. The germline gives CDR1 SGHAT, CDR2 FQNNGV. CDR3 residues: CASSFMGRQVEQFF. The CDR3 region has the DNA TGTGCCAGCAGCTTCATGGGCAGACAAGTTGAGCAGTTCTTC.

This clonotype occurred many times. The CDR3 spells CASSEAYTTHQPQHF. CDR3 sequence (DNA): TGTGCCAGCAGTGAAGCTTATACAACCCATCAGCCCCAGCATTTT. V gene TRBV2 combines with J gene TRBJ1-5; D remains unclear. Germline V gives CDR1 SNHLY, CDR2 FYNNEI. This CDR3 contains 15 residues. V gave up 0 bases and J gave up 5 bases, with 11 bases separating them.

The CDR3 DNA is TGCAGTGCTAGAGTCGACAGTTGGGCTGAAGCTTTCTTT. Translation gives CSARVDSWAEAFF. The genes are TRBV20-1 and TRBJ1-1; D may be TRBD1 (5 bases). V lost 1 base and J 6 bases, leaving 12 bases between the germline ends. The CDR3 runs 13 residues. Looked up from germline, CDR1 is DFQATT and CDR2 is SNEGSKA (reference sequence).

This clonotype came up a few times. The rearrangement joins TRBV27 to TRBJ2-3; 8 bases align to TRBD2. The CDR3 runs to 18 residues. J was trimmed by 3 bases and V by 0 bases; bases with no gene match: 11. The germline V gene has CDR1 MNHEY and CDR2 SMNVEV (reference sequence). This CDR3 is CASSLSISRGLVTDTQYF. The CDR3, as DNA: TGTGCCAGCAGTTTATCGATAAGTCGGGGACTAGTAACAGATACGCAGTATTTT.

This clonotype was seen a few times. V gene TRBV3-1 combines with J gene TRBJ1-1, with D unclear. The germline V gene encodes CDR1 LGHDT and CDR2 YNNKEL (reference sequence). V lost 1 base, J lost 0 bases, and 9 bases lay in between. The CDR3 runs 15 residues. CDR3 amino acids: CASSQGLAVNTEAFF. In DNA, the CDR3 is TGTGCCAGCAGCCAAGGTCTGGCTGTGAACACTGAAGCTTTCTTT.

This clonotype was observed many times. The chain links TRBV4-3 to TRBJ2-1; D is possibly TRBD1 (6 bases). CDR3 length: 16 amino acids. CDR1 is LGHNA, CDR2 YSLEER, per germline. With 0 bases removed from V and 8 bases from J, the gap between germline ends came to 17 bases. The CDR3 reads CASSQDKGRGSDEQFF. CDR3 nucleotides: TGCGCCAGCAGCCAAGATAAAGGAAGGGGGTCTGATGAGCAGTTCTTC.

This sequence joins TRBV27 and TRBJ2-7, with 8 bases fitting TRBD1. This CDR3 has 14 residues. V lost 3 bases, J lost 5 bases, and 6 bases stayed unmatched. From germline, CDR1 is MNHEY and CDR2 SMNVEV (reference sequence). The CDR3 nucleotides are TGTGCCAGCAGTTTGAGGCAGGGGGCTAACGAGCAGTACTTC. It translates to CASSLRQGANEQYF.

Many counts were recorded for this clonotype. The chain couples TRBV29-1 to TRBJ1-1; D is perhaps TRBD1 (6 bases). The CDR3 contains 11 residues. The V gene lost 1 base and the J gene lost 10 bases, with 10 bases spanning the gap. Germline assignment: CDR1 SQVTM and CDR2 ANQGSEA. CDR3 bases: TGCAGCGTTGAAGGGGGGGGCCGAGCTTTCTTT. It specifies CSVEGGGRAFF. Using reference TRBV29-1 and TRBJ1-1 for the parts outside the CDR3, the full variable domain is SAVISQKPSRDICQRGTSLTIQCQVDSQVTMMFWYRQQPGQSLTLIATANQGSEATYESGFVIDKFPISRPNLTFSTLTVSNMSPEDSSIYLCSVEGGGRAFFGQGTRLTVV.

This clonotype was seen a handful of times. This sequence joins TRBV28 and TRBJ2-1; 12 positions agree with TRBD2. This CDR3 is built from 18 residues. Germline trimming cut 5 bases from V and 4 bases from J; bases unmatched to any gene: 12. Germline CDR1 is MDHEN and CDR2 is SYDVKM. The CDR3, as DNA: TGTGCCAGCAGTCCCCTTACTAGCGGGGGGACTTTATACAATGAGCAGTTCTTC. This translates into CASSPLTSGGTLYNEQFF.

This clonotype was observed a handful of times. The chain carries TRBV7-6 and TRBJ2-5; no definite D call. Trimming stripped 7 bases from V and 6 bases from J, with 0 bases between. This CDR3 comprises 8 residues. Germline loops: CDR1 SGHVS, CDR2 FNYEAQ. The chain's CDR3 is CASKTQYF. CDR3 coding DNA: TGTGCCAGCAAGACCCAGTACTTC.

This chain links TRBV6-4 with TRBJ1-4, with TRBD1 as a possible D gene (5 bases). The CDR3 runs to 15 residues. The germline gives CDR1 MRHNA, CDR2 SNTAGT. The ends were cut back, 0 bases at V and 4 bases at J, with 9 bases in the middle. Written as DNA, the CDR3 is TGTGCCAGCAGTGACTCCAGGGACGGTAATGAAAAACTGTTTTTT. It encodes CASSDSRDGNEKLFF.